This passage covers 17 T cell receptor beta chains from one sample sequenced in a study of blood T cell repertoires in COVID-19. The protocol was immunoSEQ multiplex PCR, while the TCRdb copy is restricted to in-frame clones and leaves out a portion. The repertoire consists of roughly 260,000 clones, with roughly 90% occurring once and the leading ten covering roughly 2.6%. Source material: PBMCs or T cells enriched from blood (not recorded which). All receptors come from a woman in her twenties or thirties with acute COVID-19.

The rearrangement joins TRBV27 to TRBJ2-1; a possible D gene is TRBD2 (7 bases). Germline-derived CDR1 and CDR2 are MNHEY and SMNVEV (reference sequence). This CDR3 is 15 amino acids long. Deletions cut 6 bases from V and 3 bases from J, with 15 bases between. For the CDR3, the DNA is TGTGCCAGCAGCCTGGGCGGGGGCGACTACAATGAGCAGTTCTTC. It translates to CASSLGGGDYNEQFF.

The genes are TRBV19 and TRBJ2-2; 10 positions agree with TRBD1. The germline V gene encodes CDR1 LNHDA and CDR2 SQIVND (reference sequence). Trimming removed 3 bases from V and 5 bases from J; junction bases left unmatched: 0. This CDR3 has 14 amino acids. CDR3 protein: CASSMGQGTGELFF. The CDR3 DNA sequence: TGTGCCAGTAGTATGGGACAGGGGACCGGGGAGCTGTTTTTT.

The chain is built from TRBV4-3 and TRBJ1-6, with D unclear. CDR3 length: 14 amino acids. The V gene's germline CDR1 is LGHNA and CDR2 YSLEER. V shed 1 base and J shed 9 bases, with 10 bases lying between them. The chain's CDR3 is CASSQVTHSSPLHF. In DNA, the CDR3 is TGCGCCAGCAGCCAAGTCACCCACTCTTCACCCCTCCACTTT.

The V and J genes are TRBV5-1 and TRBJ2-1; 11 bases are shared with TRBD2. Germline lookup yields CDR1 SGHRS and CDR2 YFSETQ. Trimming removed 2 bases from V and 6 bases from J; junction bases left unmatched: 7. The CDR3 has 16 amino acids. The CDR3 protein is CASSLGALAGVNEQFF. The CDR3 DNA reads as TGCGCCAGCAGCTTAGGGGCACTAGCGGGGGTCAATGAGCAGTTCTTC.

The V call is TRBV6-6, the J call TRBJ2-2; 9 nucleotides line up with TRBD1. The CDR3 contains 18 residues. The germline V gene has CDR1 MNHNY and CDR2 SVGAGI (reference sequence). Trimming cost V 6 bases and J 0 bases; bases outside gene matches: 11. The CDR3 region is CASSRLLQGASNTGELFF. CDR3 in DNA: TGTGCCAGCAGCCGACTGCTACAGGGGGCCTCGAACACCGGGGAGCTGTTTTTT.

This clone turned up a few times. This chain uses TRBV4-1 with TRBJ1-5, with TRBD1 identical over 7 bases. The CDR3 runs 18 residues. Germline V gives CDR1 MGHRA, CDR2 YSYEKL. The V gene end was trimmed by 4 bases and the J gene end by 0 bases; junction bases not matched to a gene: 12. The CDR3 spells CASSLPGQRRYSNQPQHF. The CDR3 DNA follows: TGCGCCAGCAGCCTTCCGGGACAGAGACGCTATAGCAATCAGCCCCAGCATTTT.

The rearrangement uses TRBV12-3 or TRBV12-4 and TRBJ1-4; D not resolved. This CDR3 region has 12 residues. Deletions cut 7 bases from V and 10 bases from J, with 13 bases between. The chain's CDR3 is CASTAQGGKLFF. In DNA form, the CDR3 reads TGTGCCAGCACCGCTCAAGGAGGAAAACTGTTTTTT.

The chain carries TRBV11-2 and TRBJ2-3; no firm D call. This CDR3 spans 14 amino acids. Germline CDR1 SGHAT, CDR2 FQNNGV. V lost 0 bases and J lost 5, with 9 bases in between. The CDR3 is CASSLDVLLDTQYF. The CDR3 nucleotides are TGTGCCAGCAGCTTAGATGTTCTTCTAGATACGCAGTATTTT.

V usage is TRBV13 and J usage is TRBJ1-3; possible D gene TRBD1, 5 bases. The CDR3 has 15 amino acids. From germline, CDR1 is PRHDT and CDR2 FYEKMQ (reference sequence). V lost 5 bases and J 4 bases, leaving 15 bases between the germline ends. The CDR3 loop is CASSPVTTDGNTIYF. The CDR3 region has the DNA TGTGCCAGCAGCCCCGTCACGACAGACGGAAACACCATATATTTT.

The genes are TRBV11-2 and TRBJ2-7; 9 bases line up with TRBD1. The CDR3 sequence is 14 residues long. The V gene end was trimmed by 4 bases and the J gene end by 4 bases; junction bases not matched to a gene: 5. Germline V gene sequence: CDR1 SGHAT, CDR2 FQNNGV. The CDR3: CASSSWTGEYEQYF. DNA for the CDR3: TGTGCCAGCAGCTCCTGGACAGGGGAATACGAGCAGTACTTC.

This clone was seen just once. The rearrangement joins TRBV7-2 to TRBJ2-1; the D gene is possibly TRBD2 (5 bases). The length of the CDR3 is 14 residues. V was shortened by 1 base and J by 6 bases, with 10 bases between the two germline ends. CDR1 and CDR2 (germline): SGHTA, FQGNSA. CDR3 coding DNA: TGTGCCAGCAGCTTAGGAGGCAGCGGCAATGAGCAGTTCTTC. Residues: CASSLGGSGNEQFF.

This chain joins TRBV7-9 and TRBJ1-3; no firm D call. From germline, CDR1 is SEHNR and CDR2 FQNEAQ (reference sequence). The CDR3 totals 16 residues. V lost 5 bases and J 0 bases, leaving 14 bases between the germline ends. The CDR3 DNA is TGTGCCAGCAGCCCCGGGATGTGGAGCTCTGGAAACACCATATATTTT. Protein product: CASSPGMWSSGNTIYF.

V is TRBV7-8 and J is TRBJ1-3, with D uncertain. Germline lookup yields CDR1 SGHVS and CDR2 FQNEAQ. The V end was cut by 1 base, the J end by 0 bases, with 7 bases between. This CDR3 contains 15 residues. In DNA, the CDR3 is TGTGCCAGCAGCTTAGGGGCCCTCTCTGGAAACACCATATATTTT. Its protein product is CASSLGALSGNTIYF.

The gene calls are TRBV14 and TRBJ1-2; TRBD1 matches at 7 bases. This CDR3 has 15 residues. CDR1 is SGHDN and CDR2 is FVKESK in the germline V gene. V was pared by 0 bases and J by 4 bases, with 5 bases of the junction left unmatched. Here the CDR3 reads CASSQDRGVSYGYTF. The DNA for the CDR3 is TGTGCCAGCAGCCAAGACAGGGGGGTTTCCTATGGCTACACCTTC.

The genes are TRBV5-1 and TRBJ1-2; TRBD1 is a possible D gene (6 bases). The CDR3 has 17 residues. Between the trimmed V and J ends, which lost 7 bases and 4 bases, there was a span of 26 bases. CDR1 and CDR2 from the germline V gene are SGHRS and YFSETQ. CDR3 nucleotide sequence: TGCGCCAGCGGCCCCCGGGGGGCGCGCCCTTTGGTCTATGGCTACACCTTC. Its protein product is CASGPRGARPLVYGYTF. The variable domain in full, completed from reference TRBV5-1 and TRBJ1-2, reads KAGVTQTPRYLIKTRGQQVTLSCSPISGHRSVSWYQQTPGQGLQFLFEYFSETQRNKGNFPGRFSGRQFSNSRSEMNVSTLELGDSALYLCASGPRGARPLVYGYTFGSGTRLTVV.

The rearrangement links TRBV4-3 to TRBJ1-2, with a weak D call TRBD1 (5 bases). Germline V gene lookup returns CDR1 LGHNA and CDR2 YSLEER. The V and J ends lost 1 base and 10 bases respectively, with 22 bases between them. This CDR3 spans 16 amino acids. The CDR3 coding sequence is TGCGCCAGCAGCCAAGTGGGGGAGGGGCAGGGCCGGTACTACACCTTC. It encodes CASSQVGEGQGRYYTF.

CDR3 region: CASSQDAGGVTDTQYF. The DNA of the CDR3 is TGCGCCAGCAGCCAAGATGCGGGAGGGGTCACAGATACGCAGTATTTT. V gene TRBV4-1 combines with J gene TRBJ2-3; 9 bases are shared with TRBD2. There are 16 residues in the CDR3. Germline V lookup: CDR1 MGHRA, CDR2 YSYEKL. V gave up 0 bases and J gave up 2 bases; unmatched junction bases: 3.